The 16 T cell receptor beta chains given below trace back to one sample, sequenced in a study of human T cells and chemical hapten exposure (dated by TCRdb to 2020 to 2023). Receptor amplification or capture employed RACE. Sequenced using a NextSeq 500. The public sequencing data were trimmed at Q25 with fastp and processed into clonotypes with MiXCR by TCRdb, which kept only in-frame beta chains. Duplicate CDR3 protein sequences are folded into a single record with the most common DNA and genes. Here the sample has approximately 96,000 distinct CDR3 sequences; 9.3% occur a single time. The ten largest clones add up to 2% to 2.5% of the sample. Explained via the paper, the time point label denotes: patch test 2, 6 weeks after DPC sensitization. The treatment or condition label for this specimen denotes: therapeutic diphenylcyclopropenone sensitization with weekly scalp DPC. Source: whole blood, taken in connection with sensitization to the hapten diphenylcyclopropenone (DPC). Receptor source: a woman in her 40s with alopecia areata. Some clones in this sample may be carry-over from other donors' samples.

This clonotype was detected ten times or more. The rearrangement joins TRBV29-1 to TRBJ2-7; 9 bases match TRBD2. Looked up from germline, CDR1 is SQVTM and CDR2 is ANQGSEA. V was pared by 6 bases and J by 3 bases, with 0 bases of the junction left unmatched. The CDR3 is 11 amino acids. The CDR3 region is CSVTSGYEQYF. The DNA of the CDR3 is TGCAGCGTGACTAGCGGCTACGAGCAGTACTTC.

This clonotype occurred many times. This chain connects TRBV27 to TRBJ1-1, with unresolved D. The CDR3 sequence is 13 residues long. The germline V gene encodes CDR1 MNHEY and CDR2 SMNVEV (reference sequence). Trimming shortened V by 2 bases and J by 6 bases, and 10 bases separated the two germline ends. The CDR3 DNA reads as TGTGCCAGCAGTTTAGGGAGAGGATCTGAAGCTTTCTTT. Translation gives CASSLGRGSEAFF.

There are many counts of this clonotype. The chain is built from TRBV12-3 or TRBV12-4 and TRBJ2-3; TRBD1 might be the D (5 bases). Trimming took 1 base from V and 4 from J, leaving 9 bases between them. This CDR3 spans 14 amino acids. CDR3 bases: TGTGCCAGCAGTTTAGGGGGCGGCGCAGATACGCAGTATTTT. Translating gives CASSLGGGADTQYF.

This clonotype was observed a few times. The chain recombines TRBV5-1 with TRBJ1-5; D unresolved. From germline, CDR1 is SGHRS and CDR2 YFSETQ. CDR3 length: 15 residues. V was shortened by 4 bases and J by 0 bases, with 11 bases between the two germline ends. The DNA of the CDR3 is TGCGCCAGCAGCCCCGGACCTCATAGCAATCAGCCCCAGCATTTT. Protein sequence: CASSPGPHSNQPQHF.

Many counts were recorded for this clonotype. This chain joins TRBV7-9 and TRBJ2-5, with TRBD2 as a possible D gene (6 bases). CDR3 length equals 13 residues. Germline CDR1 is SEHNR and CDR2 is FQNEAQ (reference sequence). V was cut by 5 bases and J by 7 bases, with 14 bases left in between. The CDR3 reads CASSPRLGGTQYF. The CDR3 DNA reads as TGTGCCAGCAGCCCTCGACTAGGAGGGACCCAGTACTTC.

In its sample, this clonotype was seen many times. The V and J genes are TRBV28 and TRBJ2-7, with D possibly being TRBD1 (5 bases). V was clipped by 4 bases and J by 3 bases, with 13 bases between them. CDR3 length equals 14 residues. Germline lookup yields CDR1 MDHEN and CDR2 SYDVKM. The CDR3 is CASSYQPDSYEQYF. In nucleotides, the CDR3 is TGTGCCAGCAGTTACCAACCTGACAGCTACGAGCAGTACTTC.

This chain links TRBV28 with TRBJ1-2, with 7 bases aligning to TRBD1. J lost 5 bases, V lost 6 bases, and 18 bases had no gene match. The germline gives CDR1 MDHEN, CDR2 SYDVKM. This CDR3 is built from 17 residues. CDR3 sequence (DNA): TGTGCCAGCAGCCCCGCCGGGATCCGGGACAGCCTTTATGGCTACACCTTC. Translation: CASSPAGIRDSLYGYTF.

The chain carries TRBV4-3 and TRBJ2-7; D may be TRBD2 (6 bases). This CDR3 has 14 residues. Germline-derived CDR1 and CDR2 are LGHNA and YSLEER. V lost 11 bases and J lost 0, with 17 bases in between. This CDR3 reads CAGLAVLDSYEQYF. Written as DNA, the CDR3 is TGCGCCGGCTTAGCGGTCTTGGACTCCTACGAGCAGTACTTC.

The rearrangement uses TRBV5-1 and TRBJ2-7, with TRBD1 as a possible D gene (6 bases). CDR1 and CDR2 (germline): SGHRS, YFSETQ. Trimming removed 7 bases from V and 1 base from J, with 12 bases in between. The CDR3 loop spans 13 amino acids. As DNA, the CDR3 is TGCGCCAGCCACCACGGACAGTCCTACGAGCAGTACTTC. It codes for CASHHGQSYEQYF.

This clonotype has ten or more counts. The rearrangement uses TRBV7-2 and TRBJ2-3; TRBD2 matches 7 bases. Looked up from germline, CDR1 is SGHTA and CDR2 is FQGNSA. V trimming: 1 base; J trimming: 2 bases; junction bases outside the gene matches: 6. The CDR3 runs 16 residues. CDR3 in amino acids: CASSLVAGAYTDTQYF. The DNA of the CDR3 is TGTGCCAGCAGCTTAGTGGCGGGAGCTTACACAGATACGCAGTATTTT.

The chain joins TRBV4-3 to TRBJ2-7; 11 positions agree with TRBD2. The J segment lost 3 bases and the V segment lost 6 bases, leaving 7 bases of the junction unmatched. Germline V lookup: CDR1 LGHNA, CDR2 YSLEER. The CDR3 is 15 residues long. As DNA, the CDR3 is TGCGCCAGCAGTCGCATAGCGGGAGGGCGCTACGAGCAGTACTTC. Its translation: CASSRIAGGRYEQYF.

This clonotype was recorded many times. The chain recombines TRBV18 with TRBJ1-4, with unresolved D. This CDR3 comprises 15 residues. Trimming took off 3 bases at V and 7 bases at J, with 15 bases between the two ends. CDR1 and CDR2 (germline): KGHSH, LQKENI. CDR3 DNA sequence: TGTGCCAGCTCACCGGCGAGTGGTCGGTCTGAAAAACTGTTTTTT. Protein: CASSPASGRSEKLFF.

A few counts support this clonotype. The chain uses TRBV25-1 and TRBJ2-5; maybe TRBD1 (8 bases). This CDR3 is built from 15 residues. Germline assignment: CDR1 MGHDK and CDR2 SYGVNS. Trimming removed 3 bases from V and 4 bases from J, with 15 bases in between. The CDR3 here is CASSDRYRGGETQYF. The CDR3 bases are TGTGCCAGCAGTGACCGGTACAGGGGGGGAGAGACCCAGTACTTC.

This clonotype has ten or more counts. The V call is TRBV29-1, the J call TRBJ2-1; D is uncertain. Germline V gene lookup returns CDR1 SQVTM and CDR2 ANQGSEA. The CDR3 is made up of 14 amino acids. V gave up 1 base and J gave up 0 bases, with 7 bases separating them. The CDR3 DNA reads TGCAGCGTTGAAGCTAGTAGCTCCTACAATGAGCAGTTCTTC. This encodes CSVEASSSYNEQFF.

This clonotype was seen many times. V gene TRBV7-6 combines with J gene TRBJ1-5; D gene ambiguous. Trimming cost V 2 bases and J 6 bases, with 11 bases left between them. Germline V gives CDR1 SGHVS, CDR2 FNYEAQ. There are 14 residues in the CDR3. The CDR3 sequence: CASSLSVGGQPQHF. Written as DNA, the CDR3 is TGTGCCAGCAGCTTATCGGTCGGCGGTCAGCCCCAGCATTTT.

This clonotype showed up just a few times. The V gene is TRBV29-1, the J gene TRBJ2-3, with D possibly being TRBD2 (6 bases). The germline CDR1 and CDR2 sequences are SQVTM and ANQGSEA. V was cut by 4 bases and J by 1 base, with 12 bases left in between. This CDR3 region has 14 residues. DNA for the CDR3: TGCAGCGTTGTCGGCCCTAGCGGCACAGATACGCAGTATTTT. This gives the protein CSVVGPSGTDTQYF.